A single sample is the source of the 8 T cell receptor beta chains below, sequenced in a study of cytomegalovirus exposure and HLA in healthy donors. In the PCR, 60 Vbeta and 13 Jbeta primers were used. TCRdb's copy holds only in-frame clones and misses some; the assay was immunoSEQ multiplex PCR. Altogether 110,000 to 150,000 clones are present, about 74% being singletons, with the ten largest covering more than 4.5%. Sample: PBMCs. These receptors all come from a woman aged 45-65 years in good health and CMV-seronegative.

J is TRBJ2-7 and V is TRBV6-6; 12 nucleotides align to TRBD1. This CDR3 spans 15 amino acids. Trimming at V came to 1 base and at J to 6 bases, leaving 4 bases not matched to a gene. Per the germline V gene, CDR1 is MNHNY and CDR2 is SVGAGI (reference sequence). CDR3 region: CASSYLGQGAREQYF. The CDR3 DNA sequence: TGTGCCAGCAGTTACTTGGGACAGGGGGCTCGCGAGCAGTACTTC.

The chain employs TRBV30 and TRBJ1-2; 7 nucleotides align to TRBD1. After removal of 1 base from V and 4 bases from J, the junction contained 0 bases not matched to a gene. The CDR3 loop spans 12 amino acids. Per the germline V gene, CDR1 is GTSNPN and CDR2 is SVGIG (reference sequence). The CDR3 sequence: CAWSAGGYGYTF. The CDR3 nucleotides read TGTGCCTGGAGTGCAGGGGGCTATGGCTACACCTTC. The full variable domain, its missing parts supplied by reference TRBV30 and TRBJ1-2, is SQTIHQWPATLVQPVGSPLSLECTVEGTSNPNLYWYRQAAGRGLQLLFYSVGIGQISSEVPQNLSASRPQDRQFILSSKKLLLSDSGFYLCAWSAGGYGYTFGSGTRLTVV.

V usage is TRBV5-1 and J usage is TRBJ2-3, with TRBD2 matching 10 bases. V gave up 0 bases and J gave up 2 bases; unmatched junction bases: 3. This CDR3 is 16 amino acids long. Germline V gene data show CDR1 as SGHRS and CDR2 as YFSETQ. The CDR3 nucleotides read TGCGCCAGCAGCTTGGGGACTAGCGGAGTCACAGATACGCAGTATTTT. It translates to CASSLGTSGVTDTQYF.

This clone showed up just once. The genes are TRBV6-5 and TRBJ2-2; the match to TRBD1 covers 7 bases. The germline V gene encodes CDR1 MNHEY and CDR2 SVGAGI. V dropped 8 bases and J dropped 1; count of bases not matched to a gene: 4. The CDR3 loop spans 14 amino acids. Written as DNA, the CDR3 is TGTGCCAGCGGATGGACAGGGAACACCGGGGAGCTGTTTTTT. This translates into CASGWTGNTGELFF.

There are a few counts of this clone. The V call is TRBV5-6, the J call TRBJ2-7; D gene ambiguous. V shed 4 bases and J shed 6 bases, with 11 bases lying between them. This CDR3 is 12 amino acids long. The germline gives CDR1 SGHDT, CDR2 YYEEEE. In DNA form, the CDR3 reads TGTGCCAGCAGCCTTCCGACGGGCGAGCAGTACTTC. Translation: CASSLPTGEQYF.

This chain links TRBV4-2 with TRBJ2-7, with 7 bases fitting TRBD1. J was trimmed by 0 bases and V by 0 bases; bases with no gene match: 5. The CDR3 spans 16 residues. The germline V gene encodes CDR1 LGHNA and CDR2 YNFKEQ. The chain's CDR3 is CASSQDQGDSSYEQYF. The CDR3 region has the DNA TGTGCCAGCAGCCAAGATCAAGGGGACAGCTCCTACGAGCAGTACTTC.

The J gene is TRBJ2-5, the V gene TRBV7-6; D uncertain. This CDR3 has 14 amino acids. V shed 1 base and J shed 0 bases, with 6 bases lying between them. Germline CDR1 and CDR2: SGHVS and FNYEAQ. The CDR3, as DNA: TGTGCCAGCAGCTTAGAATCGTACCAAGAGACCCAGTACTTC. Amino acid sequence: CASSLESYQETQYF.

This rearrangement joins TRBV4-1 to TRBJ2-2; the match to TRBD1 covers 7 bases. The ends lost 3 bases at V and 4 bases at J; junction bases unmatched: 5. This CDR3 is built from 15 residues. Germline CDR1 MGHRA, CDR2 YSYEKL. The DNA of the CDR3 is TGCGCCAGCAGCCACCGGGACAGCCTCACCGGGGAGCTGTTTTTT. Translation: CASSHRDSLTGELFF.